One and the same sample provided the 8 T cell receptor beta chains below, sequenced in a study of blood T cell repertoires in COVID-19. Some clones are missing from TCRdb's copy, which holds only in-frame ones; the method was immunoSEQ multiplex PCR. The sample lists around 180,000 clones; approximately 82% were seen once. The sample was peripheral blood. The receptor set was obtained from a woman aged 80 or over with active or convalescent COVID-19.

The V gene is TRBV23-1, the J gene TRBJ2-3; 12 positions match TRBD1. TRBV23-1 is designated an ORF whose function remains uncertain. J lost 3 bases, V lost 0 bases, and 4 bases had no gene match. This CDR3 comprises 17 residues. DNA of the CDR3: TGCGCCAGCAGTCAATCTTGGGACAGGGGGCTTACAGATACGCAGTATTTT. As protein: CASSQSWDRGLTDTQYF.

The V and J genes are TRBV5-4 and TRBJ1-1; 12 bases are a match to TRBD1. V lost 5 bases, J lost 7 bases, and 12 bases stayed unmatched. CDR3 length: 16 residues. CDR1 and CDR2 from the germline V gene are SGHNT and YYREEE (reference sequence). The CDR3: CASSYPGQGARGEAFF. For the CDR3, the DNA is TGTGCCAGCAGTTACCCGGGACAGGGGGCGCGAGGTGAAGCTTTCTTT.

The chain recombines TRBV28 with TRBJ2-1, with 11 nucleotides matching TRBD2. The CDR3 is made up of 16 amino acids. V lost 5 bases and J lost 5; bases outside the gene matches: 8. The V gene's germline CDR1 is MDHEN and CDR2 SYDVKM. The CDR3 here is CASSDIAGGPHNEQFF. The DNA of the CDR3 is TGTGCCAGCAGTGATATAGCGGGAGGGCCTCACAATGAGCAGTTCTTC.

Many counts were recorded for this clone. The J gene is TRBJ1-2, the V gene TRBV6-1; the D is unclear. CDR1 is MNHNS and CDR2 is SASEGT in the germline V gene. With 0 bases removed from V and 7 bases from J, the gap between germline ends came to 21 bases. The CDR3 length is 17 residues. The CDR3 loop reads CASSEAGGWQAKGGYTF. In DNA form, the CDR3 reads TGTGCCAGCAGTGAAGCCGGAGGGTGGCAGGCCAAAGGTGGCTACACCTTC.

This clone has only a few counts. The chain links TRBV5-4 to TRBJ2-7; D possibly corresponds to TRBD2 (5 bases). The V and J ends lost 0 bases and 2 bases respectively, with 12 bases between them. The germline CDR1 and CDR2 sequences are SGHNT and YYREEE (reference sequence). The CDR3 is 15 residues long. In DNA, the CDR3 is TGTGCCAGCAGCTTGGGAGGGAACCTACCCTACGAGCAGTACTTC. Protein: CASSLGGNLPYEQYF.

This clone has more than one count but fewer than ten. The chain joins TRBV7-9 to TRBJ2-7, with 10 bases aligning to TRBD2. Trimming cost V 1 base and J 6 bases; bases outside gene matches: 6. Germline CDR1 reads SEHNR; CDR2 reads FQNEAQ (reference sequence). The CDR3 is 15 residues long. The CDR3 DNA reads TGTGCCAGCAGCTTAGGGCTAGCGGGAGCCTCCGAGCAGTACTTC. The encoded protein is CASSLGLAGASEQYF.

This clone came up once. The gene calls are TRBV5-1 and TRBJ2-1; TRBD1 matches 11 bases. CDR1 is SGHRS and CDR2 is YFSETQ in the germline V gene. This CDR3 has 13 residues. Unmatched junction bases numbered 1, after V lost 3 bases and J lost 8 bases. The CDR3 sequence is CASSWTGGDEQFF. The CDR3 nucleotides read TGCGCCAGCAGCTGGACAGGGGGCGATGAGCAGTTCTTC.

V gene TRBV30 combines with J gene TRBJ1-1, with a possible D match to TRBD1 (6 bases). The length of the CDR3 is 15 residues. Germline lookup yields CDR1 GTSNPN and CDR2 SVGIG (reference sequence). V gave up 3 bases and J gave up 3 bases, with 17 bases separating them. This CDR3 reads CAWRALRAGDTEAFF. The CDR3 nucleotides read TGTGCCTGGAGAGCACTCAGGGCAGGGGACACTGAAGCTTTCTTT.